This T cell receptor beta chain was obtained from a study of a mutant IDH1 vaccine in newly diagnosed glioma. Study overall: Patients came in for eight vaccinations, in weeks 1, 3, 5, 7, 11, 15, 19 and 23. Patients got radiotherapy, temozolomide, or both beforehand, and most got both.

The V and J ends lost 0 bases and 2 bases, in that order; junction bases with no gene match: 3. CDR3 length: 15 residues. Germline assignment: CDR1 SGHNT and CDR2 YYREEE (reference sequence). On this clone itself: The target antigen is unknown.

Time point of the sample: week 23, last vaccination. Mutant IDH1 20-mer peptide, at 300 ug, made up each vaccine dose, with topical imiquimod. The repertoire was sequenced with immunoSEQ multiplex PCR; TCRdb's copy has only in-frame clones and lacks some. The repertoire holds more than 55,000 clones, around 80% seen once, with 6.5% to 9% in the top ten. The rearrangement joins TRBV5-4 to TRBJ2-3; 7 nucleotides match TRBD2. The TCR sequence derives from a woman aged 40 to 50 with glioma. Some clones in this sample may be carry-over from other donors' samples. Sequencing was performed on PBMCs, taken from a glioma patient whose treatment included an IDH1 peptide vaccine. CDR3: CASSLVGGSTDTQYF. CDR3 DNA sequence: TGTGCCAGCAGCTTGGTGGGGGGGTCCACAGATACGCAGTATTTT.